The 26 T cell receptor beta chains listed next were all sequenced from one sample in a study of blood T cell repertoires in COVID-19. Assay used: immunoSEQ multiplex PCR; TCRdb lists only in-frame clones, some missing. The repertoire holds about 170,000 clones, 79% seen once, with roughly 19% in the top ten. The sequencing sample was made of PBMCs or T cells enriched from blood (not recorded which). The source is a woman aged 70-85 years in a cohort exposed to, infected with or recovered from COVID-19 (not recorded which).

In the case of this clone: Other nucleotide sequences in the sample specify the same CDR3. The rearrangement joins TRBV27 to TRBJ1-6; the D gene is possibly TRBD1 (5 bases). The V end lost 2 bases, the J end lost 4 bases, and 6 bases lay between the germline ends. There are 14 residues in the CDR3. The germline V gene has CDR1 MNHEY and CDR2 SMNVEV (reference sequence). This CDR3 reads CASSLRQYNSPLHF. CDR3 coding DNA: TGTGCCAGCAGTTTACGACAGTATAATTCACCCCTCCACTTT.

The V call is TRBV20-1, the J call TRBJ2-1; 8 bases align to TRBD2. Germline-derived CDR1 and CDR2 are DFQATT and SNEGSKA (reference sequence). CDR3 length: 12 amino acids. V shed 3 bases, J shed 8 bases, and the junction held 3 bases outside the gene matches. CDR3 nucleotide sequence: TGCAGTGCTAGTAGCGGGACCTATGAGCAGTTCTTC. Protein sequence: CSASSGTYEQFF.

This clone was counted between two and nine times. The chain carries TRBV12-3 or TRBV12-4 and TRBJ2-3; no definite D call. V dropped 3 bases and J dropped 5 bases, with 6 bases sitting between them. The CDR3 consists of 12 residues. CDR3 region: CASSFAEDTQYF. The CDR3 coding sequence is TGTGCCAGCAGTTTCGCGGAAGATACGCAGTATTTT.

The chain couples TRBV11-3 to TRBJ2-1; D remains unclear. Germline V gene lookup returns CDR1 SGHNT and CDR2 YENEEA. V was trimmed by 8 bases and J by 2 bases, leaving 10 bases between them. The CDR3 consists of 13 residues. CDR3 protein: CASAILAYNEQFF. Written as DNA, the CDR3 is TGTGCCAGCGCGATACTGGCCTACAATGAGCAGTTCTTC.

V gene TRBV2 combines with J gene TRBJ2-7; 8 bases are a match to TRBD1. The J segment lost 5 bases and the V segment lost 7 bases, leaving 7 bases of the junction unmatched. CDR3 size: 13 residues. Germline CDR1 reads SNHLY; CDR2 reads FYNNEI. The CDR3 coding sequence is TGTGCCAGCATGTGGACAGGGTACAACGAGCAGTACTTC. As protein: CASMWTGYNEQYF.

This chain links TRBV4-3 with TRBJ2-3, with D perhaps matching TRBD1 (7 bases). The CDR3 has 14 amino acids. Germline-derived CDR1 and CDR2 are LGHNA and YSLEER. Trimming took 5 bases from V and 5 from J, leaving 14 bases between them. DNA for the CDR3: TGCGCCAGCAGCTTACACAGGGGAGGAGATACGCAGTATTTT. As protein: CASSLHRGGDTQYF.

The rearrangement links TRBV5-1 to TRBJ1-5; 9 bases agree with TRBD1. The J segment lost 4 bases and the V segment lost 4 bases, leaving 3 bases of the junction unmatched. The CDR3 sequence is 14 residues long. CDR1 and CDR2 from the germline V gene are SGHRS and YFSETQ. The CDR3 protein is CASSPGTGNQPQHF. CDR3 sequence (DNA): TGCGCCAGCAGCCCGGGGACAGGGAATCAGCCCCAGCATTTT.

This chain joins TRBV28 and TRBJ1-5, with D perhaps TRBD1 (6 bases). From germline, CDR1 is MDHEN and CDR2 SYDVKM. The germline V and J ends were trimmed by 2 bases and 2 bases, with 10 bases remaining between them. This CDR3 has 15 residues. The CDR3 sequence is CASSLRGGGNQPQHF. DNA of the CDR3: TGTGCCAGCAGTTTAAGGGGGGGAGGCAATCAGCCCCAGCATTTT.

The rearrangement uses TRBV7-9 and TRBJ1-2, with D perhaps matching TRBD1 (6 bases). This CDR3 is built from 12 residues. The V gene's germline CDR1 is SEHNR and CDR2 FQNEAQ (reference sequence). V was shortened by 1 base and J by 8 bases, with 8 bases between the two germline ends. CDR3 nucleotide sequence: TGTGCCAGCAGCTTAGAGGGACAAGGCTACACCTTC. As protein: CASSLEGQGYTF.

The rearrangement uses TRBV28 and TRBJ2-1; 9 bases are a match to TRBD2. This CDR3 has 16 residues. Germline V gene sequence: CDR1 MDHEN, CDR2 SYDVKM. The V and J ends lost 4 bases and 8 bases, in that order; junction bases with no gene match: 12. CDR3 sequence (DNA): TGTGCCAGCAGTTCCCTTGGAGGCGGGAGGGGTCATGAGCAGTTCTTC. Amino acid sequence: CASSSLGGGRGHEQFF.

This clone has just a few counts. The chain joins TRBV19 to TRBJ1-1, with 9 bases matching TRBD1. Germline values: CDR1 LNHDA, CDR2 SQIVND (reference sequence). The V segment lost 10 bases and the J segment 1 base; nucleotides outside the gene matches: 7. This CDR3 region has 14 residues. The CDR3 sequence: CATGTGLWNTEAFF. CDR3 DNA: TGTGCCACCGGGACAGGGCTATGGAACACTGAAGCTTTCTTT.

This chain joins TRBV7-9 and TRBJ2-5, with D perhaps TRBD1 (6 bases). This CDR3 has 14 residues. V shed 5 bases and J shed 1 base, with 11 bases lying between them. Per germline, CDR1 SEHNR and CDR2 FQNEAQ (reference sequence). The CDR3 region is CASSRGQLQETQYF. CDR3 DNA: TGTGCCAGCAGCCGCGGACAGCTCCAAGAGACCCAGTACTTC.

The chain combines TRBV14 with TRBJ2-1; weak D call: TRBD2 (6 bases). The CDR3 extends over 13 amino acids. CDR1 SGHDN and CDR2 FVKESK come from the germline V gene. Trimming left V 0 bases short and J 10 bases short, with 10 bases between. Written as DNA, the CDR3 is TGTGCCAGCAGCCAAGATGTGGGGAGGGAGCAGTTCTTC. Translated: CASSQDVGREQFF.

V gene TRBV7-8 combines with J gene TRBJ1-5; D may be TRBD1 (5 bases). The CDR3 runs to 15 residues. Trimming took off 3 bases at V and 3 bases at J, with 12 bases between the two ends. CDR1 and CDR2 from the germline V gene are SGHVS and FQNEAQ. The CDR3 coding sequence is TGTGCCAGCAGCTTTCGTCCAGGGAACAATCAGCCCCAGCATTTT. Its translation: CASSFRPGNNQPQHF.

V gene TRBV7-2 combines with J gene TRBJ2-7; D not certain. CDR1 is SGHTA and CDR2 is FQGNSA in the germline V gene. CDR3 length: 13 residues. Between the trimmed V and J ends, which lost 1 base and 6 bases, there was a span of 10 bases. As DNA, the CDR3 is TGTGCCAGCAGCTTAGGCACGGTCCGCGAGCAGTACTTC. Translated, it gives CASSLGTVREQYF. The full variable domain, completed using reference TRBV7-2 and TRBJ2-7, is GAGVSQSPSNKVTEKGKDVELRCDPISGHTALYWYRQSLGQGLEFLIYFQGNSAPDKSGLPSDRFSAERTGGSVSTLTIQRTQQEDSAVYLCASSLGTVREQYFGPGTRLTVT.

This clone has only a few counts. V is TRBV24-1 and J is TRBJ2-1; maybe TRBD2 (6 bases). Trimming cost V 3 bases and J 6 bases, with 8 bases left between them. This CDR3 contains 13 residues. The germline V gene has CDR1 KGHDR and CDR2 SFDVKD. CDR3 sequence reads: CATSDGTRNEQFF. As DNA, the CDR3 is TGTGCCACCAGTGATGGGACTCGCAATGAGCAGTTCTTC.

This sequence joins TRBV3-1 (or the pseudogene TRBV3-2) and TRBJ1-1; weak D call: TRBD1 (5 bases). The CDR3 runs 14 residues. The germline V gene has CDR1 LGHDT and CDR2 YNNKEL (reference sequence). V was shortened by 4 bases and J by 5 bases, with 14 bases between the two germline ends. In nucleotides, the CDR3 is TGTGCCAGCAGCCCGCACTCCGGGGGGACTGAAGCTTTCTTT. It translates to CASSPHSGGTEAFF.

The gene calls are TRBV28 and TRBJ1-1; no clear D. V lost 3 bases and J 4 bases, leaving 3 bases between the germline ends. Germline CDR1 is MDHEN and CDR2 is SYDVKM. The CDR3 sequence is 11 residues long. CDR3 in DNA: TGTGCCAGCAGTTTCTTCACTGAAGCTTTCTTT. This translates into CASSFFTEAFF.

The chain couples TRBV10-3 to TRBJ1-5; TRBD1 is a possible D gene (6 bases). The V gene's germline CDR1 is ENHRY and CDR2 SYGVKD. This CDR3 has 17 residues. Trimming took off 6 bases at V and 0 bases at J, with 18 bases between the two ends. The DNA of the CDR3 is TGTGCCATCAGCCCCGGACAGTCTGGGAATAGCAATCAGCCCCAGCATTTT. This translates into CAISPGQSGNSNQPQHF.

The chain uses TRBV9 and TRBJ2-1; 8 bases align to TRBD2. J gave up 4 bases and V 4 bases, and 7 bases lay outside the gene matches. The CDR3 length is 15 residues. CDR1 is SGDLS, CDR2 YYNGEE, per germline. The CDR3 nucleotides are TGTGCCAGCAGCCAAGGGCTAGCGGGTTACAATGAGCAGTTCTTC. Amino acids: CASSQGLAGYNEQFF. The full variable domain, rest sourced from reference TRBV9 and TRBJ2-1, is DSGVTQTPKHLITATGQRVTLRCSPRSGDLSVYWYQQSLDQGLQFLIQYYNGEERAKGNILERFSAQQFPDLHSELNLSSLELGDSALYFCASSQGLAGYNEQFFGPGTRLTVL.

DNA for the CDR3: TGTGCCATCGACCTCTCTATCGGGAGCTACGAGCAGTACTTC. This codes for CAIDLSIGSYEQYF. The rearrangement links TRBV10-3 to TRBJ2-7; D possibly corresponds to TRBD2 (6 bases). The CDR3 runs 14 residues. The V end lost 8 bases, the J end lost 3 bases, and 17 bases lay between the germline ends. CDR1 and CDR2 from the germline V gene are ENHRY and SYGVKD.

This chain connects TRBV27 to TRBJ1-2, with a possible D match to TRBD1 (5 bases). This CDR3 is 13 amino acids long. Germline V gene sequence: CDR1 MNHEY, CDR2 SMNVEV (reference sequence). Trimming removed 4 bases at V and 8 bases at J, with 14 bases between. This chain's CDR3 is CASSSVREAGYTF. The CDR3 DNA reads as TGTGCCAGCAGTTCCGTCAGGGAGGCGGGCTACACCTTC.

This clone came up many times. V and J are TRBV4-1 and TRBJ1-1; D may be TRBD1 (5 bases). The CDR3 extends over 14 amino acids. V gave up 4 bases and J gave up 4 bases, with 13 bases separating them. Germline V lookup: CDR1 MGHRA, CDR2 YSYEKL. The CDR3 sequence: CASSPWGGGTEAFF. The CDR3 coding sequence is TGCGCCAGCAGCCCTTGGGGCGGTGGCACTGAAGCTTTCTTT.

This clone has more than one count but fewer than ten. This chain joins TRBV30 and TRBJ1-5, with 7 bases matching TRBD1. Germline V lookup: CDR1 GTSNPN, CDR2 SVGIG (reference sequence). V dropped 0 bases and J dropped 5; count of bases not matched to a gene: 4. The CDR3 has 14 amino acids. Here the CDR3 DNA reads TGTGCCTGGAGTGTACTTACAGGGGATCAGCCCCAGCATTTT. This encodes CAWSVLTGDQPQHF.

The CDR3 loop is CASTLTSGTYEQYF. For the CDR3, the DNA is TGTGCCAGCACCCTAACTAGCGGTACCTACGAGCAGTACTTC. The J gene is TRBJ2-7, the V gene TRBV28; 8 bases fit TRBD2. The CDR3 totals 14 residues. With 7 bases clipped from V and 2 bases from J, the junction kept 7 bases outside the gene matches. CDR1 is MDHEN and CDR2 is SYDVKM in the germline V gene.

The rearrangement joins TRBV14 to TRBJ2-5; TRBD1 matches at 7 bases. The CDR3 loop spans 14 amino acids. CDR1 is SGHDN and CDR2 is FVKESK in the germline V gene. The V and J ends lost 1 base and 3 bases, in that order; junction bases with no gene match: 2. The CDR3 bases are TGTGCCAGCAGCCAAGTCGGACAGGAAGAGACCCAGTACTTC. It is translated as CASSQVGQEETQYF.